This T cell receptor (beta chain) was found in a study of cytomegalovirus exposure and HLA in healthy donors. Study as a whole: Earlier sequencing of 150 million to 200 million T cells yielded under 120 million unique TCR beta sequences.

The primer mix had 60 Vbeta and 13 Jbeta primers. Per the authors' pipeline: Roughly 11 million of the about 80 million unique TCR beta chains counted in a later analysis were shared. Libraries were prepared by immunoSEQ multiplex PCR; TCRdb keeps only in-frame clonotypes and omits some of them. For V, J and clone size, that table is used; D and trimming come from the DNA. The table includes 55,000 to 70,000 clones, over 70% detected once. Study results and caveats: Analyses of presence and absence presupposed an approximately uniform sequencing depth across donors. In a later analysis, TCR beta V- and J-gene trimming was associated with a missense DCLRE1C variant.

From germline, CDR1 is MNHEY and CDR2 SVGAGI. The CDR3 totals 15 residues. J was trimmed by 4 bases and V by 6 bases; bases with no gene match: 7. About this clone: Its antigen remains unidentified.

The sequenced sample consisted of PBMCs. The chain has TRBV6-5 and TRBJ2-1; 9 nucleotides line up with TRBD1. This TCR came from a middle-aged woman in good health and CMV-seronegative. CDR3 DNA: TGTGCCAGCAGCCACGGGACAGGGCTGTACAATGAGCAGTTCTTC. Translation gives CASSHGTGLYNEQFF.